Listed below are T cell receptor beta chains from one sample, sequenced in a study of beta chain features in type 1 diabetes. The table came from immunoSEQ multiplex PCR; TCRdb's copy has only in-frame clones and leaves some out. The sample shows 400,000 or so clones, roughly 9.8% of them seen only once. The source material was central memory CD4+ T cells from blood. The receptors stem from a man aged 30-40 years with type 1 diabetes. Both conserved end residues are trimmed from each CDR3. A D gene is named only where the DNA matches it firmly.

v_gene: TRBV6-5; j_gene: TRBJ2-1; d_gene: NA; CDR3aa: ASQGGSNNNEQF
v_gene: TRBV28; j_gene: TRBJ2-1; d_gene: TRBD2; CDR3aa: ASSYPQRLAGAGYEQF
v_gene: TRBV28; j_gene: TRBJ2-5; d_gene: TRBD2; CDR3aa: ASSSRTSGSHQETQY
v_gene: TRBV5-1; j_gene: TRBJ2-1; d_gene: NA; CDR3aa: ASTMGQGLYNEQF
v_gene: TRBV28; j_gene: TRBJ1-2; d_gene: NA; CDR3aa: ASSPHRGEAYYGYT
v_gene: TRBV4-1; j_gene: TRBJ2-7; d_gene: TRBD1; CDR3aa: ASSQGPGTGAYEQY
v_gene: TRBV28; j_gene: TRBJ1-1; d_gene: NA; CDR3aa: ASSLSSVGHRNTEAF
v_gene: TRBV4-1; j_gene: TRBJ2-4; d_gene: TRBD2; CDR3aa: ASTPNPGREDIQY
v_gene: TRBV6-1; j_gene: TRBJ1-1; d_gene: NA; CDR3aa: ASRSLRTEAF
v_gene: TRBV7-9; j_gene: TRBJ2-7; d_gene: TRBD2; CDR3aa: ASSTGTSGYEQY
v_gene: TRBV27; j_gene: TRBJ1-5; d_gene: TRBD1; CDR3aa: ASSSGQGAQPQH
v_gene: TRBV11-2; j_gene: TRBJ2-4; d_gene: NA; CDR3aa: ASSLGALNIQY
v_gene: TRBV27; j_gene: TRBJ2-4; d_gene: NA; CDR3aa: ASQSGNIQY
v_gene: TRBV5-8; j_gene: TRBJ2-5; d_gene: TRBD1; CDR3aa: ASSPGTGGQETQY